What follows are 2 T cell receptor beta chains derived from one specimen sequenced in a study of cytomegalovirus exposure and HLA in healthy donors. PCR amplification relied on 60 Vbeta primers (plus 13 Jbeta primers). Sequenced by immunoSEQ multiplex PCR; TCRdb stores in-frame clones only, minus some. Among about 120,000 clones listed, around three quarters were seen once. Sequenced sample: PBMCs. Receptor source: a woman aged 40 to 50 in good health and CMV-seropositive.

The chain combines TRBV15 with TRBJ2-3; TRBD2 matches at 7 bases. This CDR3 has 17 residues. J was trimmed by 3 bases and V by 1 base; bases with no gene match: 10. Germline CDR1 LNHNV, CDR2 YYDKDF (reference sequence). Written as DNA, the CDR3 is TGTGCCACCAGCAGAGGATATGGCGGGGGAGTAACAGATACGCAGTATTTT. Amino acid sequence: CATSRGYGGGVTDTQYF.

The rearrangement uses TRBV7-2 and TRBJ1-6; D is uncertain. This CDR3 contains 14 residues. Trimming took 1 base from V and 10 from J, leaving 11 bases between them. Germline values: CDR1 SGHTA, CDR2 FQGNSA. The CDR3 coding sequence is TGTGCCAGCAGCTTAGTTGGGCAGACCTCACCCCTCCACTTT. The encoded protein is CASSLVGQTSPLHF.